A single sample is the source of the 31 T cell receptor beta chains below, sequenced in a study of blood T cell repertoires in COVID-19. Sequencing was performed with immunoSEQ multiplex PCR; in TCRdb, only in-frame clones are kept and a portion is missing. The table records tens of thousands of clones, 75% to 90% of them present only once. The sequencing input was peripheral blood. Receptors were obtained from a human donor with active COVID-19. The donor label of this sample is uncertain.

The chain combines TRBV19 with TRBJ1-2, with 9 bases aligning to TRBD1. This CDR3 has 13 amino acids. The junction had 6 bases not matched to a gene; V was cut back by 5 bases and J by 8 bases. Germline V CDR1 and CDR2: LNHDA, SQIVND (reference sequence). The CDR3 coding sequence is TGTGCCAGTAGTCCACAGGGGGCGCACGGCTACACCTTC. Its protein is CASSPQGAHGYTF.

This clone was seen only once. This sequence joins TRBV21-1 and TRBJ1-1. TRBV21-1 is a pseudogene segment. The CDR3 totals 20 residues. The CDR3 here is CASSKALDDGGDILHTEAFF. CDR3 DNA: TGTGCCAGCAGCAAAGCGCTGGACGACGGCGGGGATATACTACACACTGAAGCTTTCTTT.

This clone occurred once. This chain uses TRBV15 with TRBJ2-7; TRBD1 agrees at 8 bases. The CDR3 is 15 residues long. With V trimmed by 5 bases and J by 1 base, 7 bases remained unmatched. Germline assignment: CDR1 LNHNV and CDR2 YYDKDF (reference sequence). CDR3 sequence: CATSQGAHGSYEQYF. The CDR3, as DNA: TGTGCCACCAGCCAGGGGGCGCATGGTTCCTACGAGCAGTACTTC.

J is TRBJ2-1 and V is TRBV11-2; D might be TRBD1 (5 bases). In germline, CDR1 is SGHAT, CDR2 FQNNGV. This CDR3 is 15 amino acids long. V shed 4 bases and J shed 0 bases, with 10 bases lying between them. The CDR3 DNA reads as TGTGCCAGCAGCTCGACAGTAAGCTCCTACAATGAGCAGTTCTTC. Translated: CASSSTVSSYNEQFF.

The rearrangement uses TRBV27 and TRBJ2-1; D possibly corresponds to TRBD1 (5 bases). Germline V CDR1 and CDR2: MNHEY, SMNVEV (reference sequence). The V and J ends lost 0 bases and 8 bases respectively, with 5 bases between them. The CDR3 length is 12 residues. CDR3 loop: CASSLSQDEQFF. The DNA for the CDR3 is TGTGCCAGCAGTTTATCACAGGATGAGCAGTTCTTC.

In this sample, this clone turned up a few times. The J gene is TRBJ2-3, the V gene TRBV10-1, with 9 bases fitting TRBD1. The CDR3 consists of 16 residues. The junction had 5 bases not matched to a gene; V was cut back by 0 bases and J by 4 bases. Per the germline V gene, CDR1 is WNHNN and CDR2 is SYGVQD (reference sequence). CDR3 amino acids: CASSESEGTGSDTQYF. CDR3 nucleotides: TGCGCCAGCAGTGAGTCGGAGGGGACAGGGTCAGATACGCAGTATTTT.

The chain links TRBV19 to TRBJ2-3; D possibly corresponds to TRBD1 (5 bases). The CDR3 runs 17 residues. The V end was cut by 3 bases, the J end by 0 bases, with 16 bases between. The germline CDR1 and CDR2 sequences are LNHDA and SQIVND (reference sequence). The DNA of the CDR3 is TGTGCCAGTAGTATCCTACACCCGACAGCCAGCACAGATACGCAGTATTTT. It encodes CASSILHPTASTDTQYF. The complete variable domain, with remaining parts taken from reference TRBV19 and TRBJ2-3, reads DGGITQSPKYLFRKEGQNVTLSCEQNLNHDAMYWYRQDPGQGLRLIYYSQIVNDFQKGDIAEGYSVSREKKESFPLTVTSAQKNPTAFYLCASSILHPTASTDTQYFGPGTRLTVL.

The rearrangement joins TRBV28 to TRBJ1-4; maybe TRBD1 (6 bases). V was trimmed by 5 bases and J by 0 bases, leaving 10 bases between them. Germline CDR1 is MDHEN and CDR2 is SYDVKM. CDR3 length: 15 amino acids. For the CDR3, the DNA is TGTGCCAGCAGTCCAGGACAGCCAACTAATGAAAAACTGTTTTTT. Its protein is CASSPGQPTNEKLFF.

This chain connects TRBV13 to TRBJ2-7, with D uncertain. The CDR3 is 13 residues long. CDR1 is PRHDT, CDR2 FYEKMQ, per germline (reference sequence). V was clipped by 2 bases and J by 6 bases, with 11 bases between them. The CDR3 sequence is CASSLYEASEQYF. CDR3 coding DNA: TGTGCCAGCAGCTTATACGAAGCCTCCGAGCAGTACTTC. Full variable domain (remainder filled in from reference TRBV13 and TRBJ2-7): AAGVIQSPRHLIKEKRETATLKCYPIPRHDTVYWYQQGPGQDPQFLISFYEKMQSDKGSIPDRFSAQQFSDYHSELNMSSLELGDSALYFCASSLYEASEQYFGPGTRLTVT.

This rearrangement joins TRBV19 to TRBJ2-5, with 8 bases identical to TRBD1. The CDR3 is made up of 17 amino acids. Germline V CDR1 and CDR2: LNHDA, SQIVND (reference sequence). The V gene end was trimmed by 5 bases and the J gene end by 0 bases; junction bases not matched to a gene: 11. The CDR3 protein is CASSLGTGPSYQETQYF. CDR3 sequence (DNA): TGTGCCAGTAGTTTAGGGACAGGCCCCTCGTACCAAGAGACCCAGTACTTC.

The chain has TRBV9 and TRBJ2-1; 7 nucleotides match TRBD1. The CDR3 length is 15 residues. Germline loops: CDR1 SGDLS, CDR2 YYNGEE. Losses at the gene ends were 1 base for V and 4 bases for J; bases not matched to a gene: 5. CDR3 loop: CASSVSGTVYNEQFF. DNA for the CDR3: TGTGCCAGCAGCGTATCGGGGACAGTATACAATGAGCAGTTCTTC.

J is TRBJ1-2 and V is TRBV6-6; 9 nucleotides align to TRBD1. V lost 2 bases to trimming and J lost 6 bases; unmatched junction nucleotides: 1. Germline V gene lookup returns CDR1 MNHNY and CDR2 SVGAGI (reference sequence). This CDR3 is built from 13 residues. The CDR3 nucleotides read TGTGCCAGCAGTTACAGGGACAGGGATGGCTACACCTTC. Translation: CASSYRDRDGYTF.

The rearrangement joins TRBV3-1 (or the pseudogene TRBV3-2) to TRBJ2-1, with TRBD1 matching over 11 bases. Losses at the gene ends were 6 bases for V and 6 bases for J; bases not matched to a gene: 10. The CDR3 contains 16 residues. Germline loops: CDR1 LGHDT, CDR2 YNNKEL (reference sequence). Here the CDR3 DNA reads TGTGCCAGCAGGCGAGCAGGAGGACAGGGGGCCAATGAGCAGTTCTTC. Its translation is CASRRAGGQGANEQFF.

The table lists this clone with a few counts. The V gene is TRBV7-6, the J gene TRBJ1-3; 7 nucleotides match TRBD1. V shed 6 bases, J shed 0 bases, and the junction held 8 bases outside the gene matches. Germline assignment: CDR1 SGHVS and CDR2 FNYEAQ. This CDR3 contains 16 residues. In nucleotides, the CDR3 is TGTGCCAGCAGTCATCCCGGGACAGACTCTGGAAACACCATATATTTT. Its translation: CASSHPGTDSGNTIYF.

This chain joins TRBV19 and TRBJ1-5; maybe TRBD1 (5 bases). V was trimmed by 3 bases and J by 3 bases, leaving 9 bases between them. The CDR3 contains 14 residues. Per germline, CDR1 LNHDA and CDR2 SQIVND (reference sequence). The CDR3 DNA is TGTGCCAGTAGTATCACGGGGGACAATCAGCCCCAGCATTTT. It encodes CASSITGDNQPQHF.

The chain carries TRBV7-3 and TRBJ2-3; 9 bases map to TRBD2. Trimming at V came to 5 bases and at J to 0 bases, leaving 6 bases not matched to a gene. Germline loops: CDR1 SGHTA, CDR2 FQGTGA. This CDR3 is built from 16 residues. The CDR3 bases are TGTGCCAGCAGCCTCTTAGCGGGGGCAAGCACAGATACGCAGTATTTT. Translated: CASSLLAGASTDTQYF.

The chain couples TRBV19 to TRBJ1-1, with TRBD1 matching 7 bases. V shed 1 base and J 5 bases; nucleotides not matched to a gene: 4. This CDR3 is built from 14 residues. CDR1 is LNHDA and CDR2 is SQIVND in the germline V gene (reference sequence). The CDR3 nucleotides read TGTGCCAGTAGTATAGGCACAGGGGTGACTGAAGCTTTCTTT. Translated, it gives CASSIGTGVTEAFF.

The gene calls are TRBV4-3 and TRBJ1-2; TRBD1 matches 8 bases. The CDR3 sequence is 13 residues long. The trim removed 1 base at V and 6 bases at J, leaving 1 base unmatched. Germline lookup yields CDR1 LGHNA and CDR2 YSLEER. CDR3 bases: TGCGCCAGCAGCCAAGTACAGGGGGATGGCTACACCTTC. This codes for CASSQVQGDGYTF.

This clone was detected only once. The chain is built from TRBV7-2 and TRBJ2-7; TRBD1 matches 7 bases. Per germline, CDR1 SGHTA and CDR2 FQGNSA. V lost 4 bases, J lost 0 bases, and 3 bases stayed unmatched. This CDR3 is built from 14 residues. This CDR3 is CASSSTGYSYEQYF. Written as DNA, the CDR3 is TGTGCCAGCAGCTCGACAGGGTACTCCTACGAGCAGTACTTC.

J is TRBJ2-1 and V is TRBV4-3; 15 nucleotides agree with TRBD2. The trim removed 4 bases at V and 7 bases at J, leaving 14 bases unmatched. The CDR3 sequence is 19 residues long. The germline CDR1 and CDR2 sequences are LGHNA and YSLEER. In DNA form, the CDR3 reads TGCGCCAGCAGCCGAGGACTAGCGGGGGGGCCGAGTTATTGGAATGAGCAGTTCTTC. This encodes CASSRGLAGGPSYWNEQFF.

The chain links TRBV5-4 to TRBJ2-1; TRBD1 might be the D (5 bases). The germline V gene has CDR1 SGHNT and CDR2 YYREEE (reference sequence). Trimming removed 0 bases from V and 7 bases from J, with 17 bases in between. The CDR3 spans 16 residues. The CDR3 sequence is CASSLEGPRGMNEQFF. The CDR3 DNA is TGTGCCAGCAGCTTGGAGGGGCCGCGTGGGATGAATGAGCAGTTCTTC.

This chain uses TRBV5-4 with TRBJ2-1; D is ambiguous. CDR1 is SGHNT and CDR2 is YYREEE in the germline V gene (reference sequence). Trimming left V 1 base short and J 4 bases short, with 15 bases between. There are 16 residues in the CDR3. The CDR3 protein is CASSLTASARYNEQFF. The CDR3 coding sequence is TGTGCCAGCAGCTTGACCGCCAGCGCCCGGTACAATGAGCAGTTCTTC. Full variable domain (remainder filled in from reference TRBV5-4 and TRBJ2-1): ETGVTQSPTHLIKTRGQQVTLRCSSQSGHNTVSWYQQALGQGPQFIFQYYREEENGRGNFPPRFSGLQFPNYSSELNVNALELDDSALYLCASSLTASARYNEQFFGPGTRLTVL.

Only one count was recorded for this clone. The rearrangement joins TRBV6-1 to TRBJ2-1; the D gene is possibly TRBD1 (6 bases). Trimming pared 1 base from V and 5 bases from J, leaving 15 bases between. Germline CDR1 and CDR2: MNHNS and SASEGT. This CDR3 comprises 16 residues. CDR3 sequence reads: CASSEVSRTANNEQFF. The CDR3 coding sequence is TGTGCCAGCAGTGAAGTATCAAGGACAGCGAACAATGAGCAGTTCTTC.

The rearrangement links TRBV5-6 to TRBJ2-3; 9 bases map to TRBD1. CDR1 SGHDT and CDR2 YYEEEE come from the germline V gene. This CDR3 contains 15 residues. V lost 1 base and J lost 2; bases outside the gene matches: 2. The CDR3 DNA is TGTGCCAGCAGCTTGACAGGGGGCGTCACAGATACGCAGTATTTT. This encodes CASSLTGGVTDTQYF.

The gene calls are TRBV19 and TRBJ2-2; D might be TRBD1 (5 bases). Trimming removed 5 bases from V and 7 bases from J, with 14 bases in between. This CDR3 has 14 amino acids. CDR1 is LNHDA and CDR2 is SQIVND in the germline V gene (reference sequence). The CDR3 spells CASSHNTGVGELFF. Here the CDR3 DNA reads TGTGCCAGTAGTCATAACACAGGCGTCGGGGAGCTGTTTTTT.

This sequence joins TRBV28 and TRBJ2-2; 11 bases are shared with TRBD2. This CDR3 has 15 residues. CDR1 and CDR2 (germline): MDHEN, SYDVKM. The trim removed 6 bases at V and 7 bases at J, leaving 7 bases unmatched. CDR3 protein: CASSSGTSGFGELFF. CDR3 DNA: TGTGCCAGCAGCTCCGGGACTAGCGGTTTCGGGGAGCTGTTTTTT.

The rearrangement joins TRBV6-5 to TRBJ2-1; D is possibly TRBD2 (5 bases). Germline loops: CDR1 MNHEY, CDR2 SVGAGI. V lost 0 bases and J lost 14, with 14 bases in between. There are 13 residues in the CDR3. The CDR3 region is CASSYSTDSYKFF. The CDR3 DNA reads as TGTGCCAGCAGTTACTCTACGGACTCCTACAAGTTCTTC.

This sequence joins TRBV20-1 and TRBJ2-7; no clear D gene. Trimming cost V 6 bases and J 3 bases, with 9 bases left between them. The CDR3 is made up of 11 amino acids. Per the germline V gene, CDR1 is DFQATT and CDR2 is SNEGSKA (reference sequence). CDR3 DNA sequence: TGCAGTGCCACAACCTTCTACGAGCAGTACTTC. It translates to CSATTFYEQYF.

The chain couples TRBV18 to TRBJ1-1; D not certain. Trimming stripped 10 bases from V and 0 bases from J, with 15 bases between. The CDR3 length is 14 residues. CDR1 and CDR2 from the germline V gene are KGHSH and LQKENI. The DNA of the CDR3 is TGTGCCACCACCTCCGGGATGATGAACACTGAAGCTTTCTTT. This encodes CATTSGMMNTEAFF.

The CDR3 reads CAWSRSNKRTQYF. Written as DNA, the CDR3 is TGTGCCTGGAGTCGCAGTAACAAGCGGACCCAGTACTTC. V gene TRBV30 combines with J gene TRBJ2-5, with D hard to call. With 2 bases removed from V and 7 bases from J, the gap between germline ends came to 14 bases. The CDR3 is 13 amino acids. Germline loops: CDR1 GTSNPN, CDR2 SVGIG (reference sequence).

This chain connects TRBV11-2 to TRBJ2-1; 8 nucleotides line up with TRBD1. J lost 4 bases, V lost 1 base, and 6 bases had no gene match. Germline CDR1 reads SGHAT; CDR2 reads FQNNGV. The CDR3 is 16 residues long. In nucleotides, the CDR3 is TGTGCCAGCAGCTTAGTAGGACAGGGAAAGTACAATGAGCAGTTCTTC. Protein: CASSLVGQGKYNEQFF.